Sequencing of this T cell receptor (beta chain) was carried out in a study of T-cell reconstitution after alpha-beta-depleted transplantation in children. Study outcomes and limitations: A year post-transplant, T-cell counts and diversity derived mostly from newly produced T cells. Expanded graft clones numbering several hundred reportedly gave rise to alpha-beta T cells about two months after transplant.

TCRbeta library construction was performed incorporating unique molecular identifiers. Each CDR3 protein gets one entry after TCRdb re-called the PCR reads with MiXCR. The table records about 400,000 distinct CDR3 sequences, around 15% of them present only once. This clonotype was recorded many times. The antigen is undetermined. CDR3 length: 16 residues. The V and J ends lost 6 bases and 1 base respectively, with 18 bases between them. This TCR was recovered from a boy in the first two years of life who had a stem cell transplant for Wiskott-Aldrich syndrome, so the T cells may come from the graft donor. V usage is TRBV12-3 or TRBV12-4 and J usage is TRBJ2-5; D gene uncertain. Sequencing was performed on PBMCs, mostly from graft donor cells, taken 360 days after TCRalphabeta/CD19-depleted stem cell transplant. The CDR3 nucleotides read TGTGCCAGCAGCTTCCCACCCAGAGACGGCCAAGAGACCCAGTACTTC. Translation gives CASSFPPRDGQETQYF.